These 28 T cell receptor beta chains came from one sample sequenced in a study of CD4 and CD8 cells across lung adenocarcinoma regions. Using its own MiXCR run on the PCR reads, TCRdb lists one record per CDR3 protein. The sample has 10,000 to 15,000 distinct CDR3 sequences; approximately 48% are singletons. The source material was CD8+ T cells from the margin of a lung tumor. Receptors were obtained from a male donor with lung adenocarcinoma. The CD4 and CD8 labels of this study may be unreliable.

The genes are TRBV19 and TRBJ2-1; perhaps TRBD1 as D (5 bases). The closer fit of TRBJ2-5 to the DNA end suggests the J call may be wrong. CDR1 and CDR2 (germline): LNHDA, SQIVND (reference sequence). The CDR3 sequence is 13 residues long. CDR3 bases: TGTGCCAGTAGTATCGACAGCCAAGAGACCCAGTACTTC. Translating it yields CASSIDSQETQYF.

The chain recombines TRBV6-4 with TRBJ2-5, with D possibly being TRBD2 (7 bases). Germline V CDR1 and CDR2: MRHNA, SNTAGT. The ends were cut back, 8 bases at V and 11 bases at J, with 30 bases in the middle. This CDR3 is 16 amino acids long. The CDR3 DNA reads as TGTGCCAGCGCGGGCGGAGGGGGGGCTGACCAAGATACGCAGTACTTC. Residues: CASAGGGGADQDTQYF.

This clonotype has just a few counts. The V call is TRBV7-8, the J call TRBJ2-3, with 8 bases identical to TRBD2. This CDR3 contains 16 residues. V was clipped by 1 base and J by 4 bases; unmatched bases: 7. From germline, CDR1 is SGHVS and CDR2 FQNEAQ. The CDR3 protein is CASSLVPAGVADTQYF. The CDR3 DNA follows: TGTGCCAGCAGCTTAGTGCCAGCGGGAGTGGCAGATACGCAGTATTTT.

Of note for this clonotype: A junction boundary mismatches the germline segment, possibly from a read error. The chain is built from TRBV7-2 and TRBJ2-4; perhaps D is TRBD1 or TRBD2 (6 bases each). CDR3 size: 16 residues. Germline CDR1 is SGHTA and CDR2 is FQGNSA. CDR3 nucleotide sequence: TGTGCCAGCCGCGTTCGGGGGCGGGGAGCCAAAGACACTCAGTATTTC. This sequence encodes CASRVRGRGAKDTQYF.

This clonotype was picked up many times. The gene calls are TRBV20-1 and TRBJ2-3; 10 positions agree with TRBD1. Germline V gene lookup returns CDR1 DFQATT and CDR2 SNEGSKA (reference sequence). The V gene end was trimmed by 5 bases and the J gene end by 1 base; junction bases not matched to a gene: 0. The CDR3 runs to 13 residues. CDR3 in DNA: TGCAGTGCTGGGACAGGGGGCACAGATACGCAGTATTTT. Amino acids: CSAGTGGTDTQYF.

This clonotype was observed a single time. One end of the junction does not line up with germline, which may come from a read error. The rearrangement uses TRBV27 and TRBJ2-1; 14 bases map to TRBD2. Per germline, CDR1 MNHEY and CDR2 SMNVEV (reference sequence). The CDR3 contains 19 residues. CDR3 protein: CASSISGTSGRRAYKEQFF. The CDR3 region has the DNA TGTGCCAGCAGTATTTCCGGGACTAGCGGGAGAAGGGCCTACAAGGAGCAGTTTTTT.

The sample holds a few counts of this clonotype. The chain uses TRBV12-3 or TRBV12-4 and TRBJ2-5, with D tentatively TRBD1 (6 bases). The end of the DNA fits TRBJ2-7 better, so the J call may be wrong. The CDR3 is made up of 12 amino acids. In DNA, the CDR3 is TGTGCCAGCAGCCGAGGACAGAACGAGCAGTACTTC. Protein sequence: CASSRGQNEQYF.

The V call is TRBV28, the J call TRBJ2-3; 8 bases fit TRBD2. This CDR3 spans 13 amino acids. The J segment lost 8 bases and the V segment lost 5 bases, leaving 6 bases of the junction unmatched. Germline lookup yields CDR1 MDHEN and CDR2 SYDVKM. CDR3 in DNA: TGTGCCAGCAGTCCCGGCAGCGGGGGTACGCAGTATTTT. Residues: CASSPGSGGTQYF.

The chain carries TRBV10-2 and TRBJ2-3, with 11 bases lining up with TRBD2. This CDR3 has 15 residues. Germline CDR1 is WSHSY and CDR2 is SAAADI. J lost 1 base, V lost 3 bases, and 0 bases had no gene match. CDR3 loop: CASSELAGGTDTQYF. The CDR3 DNA reads TGCGCCAGCAGTGAACTAGCGGGAGGCACAGATACGCAGTATTTT.

With regard to this clonotype: An end of the junction differs from the germline gene, which may be a read error. This sequence joins TRBV6-1 and TRBJ2-5, with a possible D match to TRBD2 (5 bases). The germline V gene has CDR1 MNHNS and CDR2 SASEGT. CDR3 length: 14 amino acids. The CDR3 reads CASKTEEGWNVQSF. CDR3 nucleotide sequence: TGTGCCAGCAAAACGGAAGAGGGATGGAACGTGCAGTCCTTC.

Points on this clonotype: This CDR3 is missing its conserved last phenylalanine or tryptophan, likely due to a read error. The genes are TRBV6-2 or TRBV6-3 and TRBJ2-4; D remains unclear. The end of the DNA is better explained by TRBJ2-7, so the J call may be wrong. There are 13 residues in the CDR3. CDR1 is MNHEY, CDR2 SVGEGT, per germline. The CDR3 nucleotides read TGTGCCAGCAGTTACTCCCGGACCTACGAGCAGTACTCC. It is translated as CASSYSRTYEQYS.

Notes on this clonotype: Compared with germline, one end of the junction differs, possibly owing to a read error. The chain couples TRBV7-2 to TRBJ2-3, with 14 bases identical to TRBD2. Germline V gene sequence: CDR1 SGHTA, CDR2 FQGNSA. The CDR3 spans 19 residues. The CDR3: CASTNSSRLAGGPRETQYF. The DNA for the CDR3 is TGTGCCAGCACCAACTCGTCGAGACTAGCGGGAGGGCCCCGAGAGACGCAGTATTTC. The whole variable domain, filled in from reference TRBV7-2 and TRBJ2-3, reads GAGVSQSPSNKVTEKGKDVELRCDPISGHTALYWYRQSLGQGLEFLIYFQGNSAPDKSGLPSDRFSAERTGGSVSTLTIQRTQQEDSAVYLCASTNSSRLAGGPRETQYFGPGTRLTVL.

The chain joins TRBV7-3 to TRBJ2-5; D gene uncertain. V was cut by 2 bases and J by 1 base, with 8 bases left in between. The CDR3 totals 14 residues. Germline V gene data show CDR1 as SGHTA and CDR2 as FQGTGA. In DNA form, the CDR3 reads TGTGCCAGCAGCTTAGAACCGTTCCAAGAGACCCAGTACTTC. It codes for CASSLEPFQETQYF.

This clonotype has more than one count but fewer than ten. The chain uses TRBV4-1 and TRBJ2-7, with TRBD2 as a possible D gene (6 bases). This CDR3 has 15 amino acids. V lost 0 bases and J lost 2, with 11 bases in between. Germline CDR1 reads MGHRA; CDR2 reads YSYEKL. CDR3 in DNA: TGCGCCAGCAGCCAAGATGTGGAGGGCCCCTACGAGCAGTACTTC. It specifies CASSQDVEGPYEQYF.

In this sample, this clonotype turned up once. V and J are TRBV11-1 and TRBJ1-1; possible D gene TRBD1, 5 bases. This CDR3 has 14 residues. The V and J ends lost 1 base and 6 bases respectively, with 12 bases between them. Germline loops: CDR1 SGHAT, CDR2 FQDESV (reference sequence). CDR3 loop: CASSLGGMGAEAFF. As DNA, the CDR3 is TGTGCCAGCAGCTTAGGAGGGATGGGGGCTGAAGCTTTCTTT.

The V gene is TRBV6-1, the J gene TRBJ2-1, with D possibly called TRBD1 or TRBD2 (5 bases each). The DNA matches TRBJ2-7 better at its end, which makes the J call doubtful. The CDR3 covers 16 residues. Germline V gives CDR1 MNHNS, CDR2 SASEGT. The DNA of the CDR3 is TGTGCCAGCAGGGGGGTCGCGGGCCGAGCCCAAGATACGCAGTACTTC. Translated, it gives CASRGVAGRAQDTQYF.

This sequence joins TRBV20-1 and TRBJ2-5; possible D gene TRBD1, 6 bases. This CDR3 is 14 amino acids long. V was shortened by 5 bases and J by 5 bases, with 18 bases between the two germline ends. Germline V gene lookup returns CDR1 DFQATT and CDR2 SNEGSKA (reference sequence). Written as DNA, the CDR3 is TGCAGTGCTTTGTCGCAGGGGATTGGGGAGACCCAGTACTTC. It specifies CSALSQGIGETQYF.

This clonotype occurred a few times. The J gene is TRBJ2-1, the V gene TRBV27; D may be TRBD2 (5 bases). Germline CDR1 and CDR2: MNHEY and SMNVEV (reference sequence). Trimming removed 3 bases at V and 2 bases at J, with 11 bases between. There are 15 residues in the CDR3. The CDR3 loop is CASSLRRLTYNEQFF. The CDR3 DNA is TGTGCCAGCAGTTTGAGGAGACTAACCTACAATGAGCAGTTCTTC.

The chain employs TRBV6-5 and TRBJ1-2; D remains unclear. Germline V gene data show CDR1 as MNHEY and CDR2 as SVGAGI. The V gene lost 0 bases and the J gene lost 2 bases, with 10 bases spanning the gap. The CDR3 is 15 residues long. CDR3 nucleotides: TGTGCCAGCAGTTACTCGAAAGGGTCGAACTATGGCTACACCTTC. Translated, it gives CASSYSKGSNYGYTF.

CDR3 protein: CASSQDRSGRDEQFF. DNA of the CDR3: TGCGCCAGCAGCCAAGATAGGAGCGGGAGAGATGAGCAGTTCTTC. The chain carries TRBV4-1 and TRBJ2-1, with 8 bases fitting TRBD2. CDR3 length: 15 residues. The V and J ends lost 0 bases and 8 bases, in that order; junction bases with no gene match: 6. Per the germline V gene, CDR1 is MGHRA and CDR2 is YSYEKL.

There are many counts of this clonotype. This CDR3 reads CASSPGGTSGRASETQYF. DNA of the CDR3: TGTGCCAGCAGCCCCGGGGGGACTAGCGGGAGGGCCTCAGAGACCCAGTACTTC. The J gene is TRBJ2-5, the V gene TRBV6-1; 16 nucleotides match TRBD2. V was pared by 6 bases and J by 4 bases, with 11 bases of the junction left unmatched. This CDR3 spans 18 amino acids. Germline-derived CDR1 and CDR2 are MNHNS and SASEGT.

This chain links TRBV6-5 with TRBJ1-4; D ambiguous. The V end was cut by 2 bases, the J end by 8 bases, with 6 bases between. CDR1 is MNHEY and CDR2 is SVGAGI in the germline V gene. This CDR3 region has 12 residues. The CDR3 here is CASSYLGEKLFF. In DNA form, the CDR3 reads TGTGCCAGCAGTTACCTAGGGGAAAAACTGTTTTTT.

V usage is TRBV7-2 and J usage is TRBJ1-1, with 8 bases fitting TRBD1. The CDR3 totals 17 residues. Germline V gene lookup returns CDR1 SGHTA and CDR2 FQGNSA. V lost 1 base to trimming and J lost 1 base; unmatched junction nucleotides: 8. This chain's CDR3 is CASSLEGGTGRNTEAFF. The DNA of the CDR3 is TGTGCCAGCAGCTTAGAGGGGGGGACAGGCAGGAACACTGAAGCTTTCTTT.

At least ten counts were recorded for this clonotype. A single base separates this from a much larger clone, so it may be a read error. The chain combines TRBV6-5 with TRBJ2-5; no definite D call. The germline V gene encodes CDR1 MNHEY and CDR2 SVGAGI. V gave up 4 bases and J gave up 11 bases, with 23 bases separating them. The CDR3 is made up of 15 amino acids. The CDR3 is CASSSSIIPSDEQYF. The CDR3 DNA reads as TGTGCCAGCAGTTCGTCGATTATACCCTCGGATGAGCAGTACTTC.

V gene TRBV12-3 or TRBV12-4 combines with J gene TRBJ2-5; 8 positions match TRBD1. This CDR3 region has 15 residues. V shed 2 bases, J shed 11 bases, and the junction held 13 bases outside the gene matches. The CDR3 bases are TGTGCCAGCAGTTTATTTACAGGGGGGTACAATGAGCAGTACTTC. It encodes CASSLFTGGYNEQYF.

With respect to this clonotype: Sequence at one end of the junction differs from germline and may be a read error. This chain uses TRBV9 with TRBJ2-5, with D maybe TRBD1 (5 bases). Germline V CDR1 and CDR2: SGDLS, YYNGEE. CDR3 length equals 12 residues. The CDR3 loop reads CASSTDTETQYF. CDR3 nucleotides: TGTGCCAGCAGCACGGACACAGAGACGCAGTACTTC.

This clonotype showed up many times. The CDR3 loop reads CASSYYPGAAYEQYF. CDR3 coding DNA: TGTGCCAGCAGTTACTACCCGGGAGCCGCCTACGAGCAGTACTTC. The gene calls are TRBV6-5 and TRBJ2-7; D perhaps matches TRBD2 (6 bases). This CDR3 has 15 amino acids. Trimming shortened V by 1 base and J by 2 bases, and 12 bases separated the two germline ends. Germline CDR1 and CDR2: MNHEY and SVGAGI.

This clonotype was seen many times. The chain recombines TRBV6-5 with TRBJ2-3; D may correspond to TRBD1 or TRBD2 (6 bases each). Trimming removed 4 bases from V and 9 bases from J, with 26 bases in between. Germline CDR1 reads MNHEY; CDR2 reads SVGAGI. This CDR3 spans 17 amino acids. The chain's CDR3 is CASSSGGHTLTDVTQYF. Written as DNA, the CDR3 is TGTGCCAGCAGTTCCGGGGGACACACCTTAACCGATGTGACGCAGTATTTT.